The 12 T cell receptor beta chains reported below all come from one sample, sequenced in a study of blood T cell repertoires in COVID-19 (dated by TCRdb to 2020 to 2022). The protocol used for the library was the immunoSEQ multiplex PCR assay. Sourced from immuneACCESS, this table was stored by TCRdb with only in-frame sequences that have V and J called. A share of the clones is absent; for the studies checked, an unresolved V gene accounts for under half, and the remainder has no known explanation. The sample yields 120,000 or so clones; approximately 90% were counted once. Of the sample, about 1.5% is held by the ten largest clones. What was sequenced was peripheral blood. These receptors were obtained from a human donor in a cohort sampled during active COVID-19.

This clone showed up just once. The chain carries TRBV2 and TRBJ2-7, with 7 bases lining up with TRBD2. This CDR3 region has 15 residues. V trimming: 6 bases; J trimming: 6 bases; junction bases outside the gene matches: 14. The germline V gene has CDR1 SNHLY and CDR2 FYNNEI. Written as DNA, the CDR3 is TGTGCCAGCAGGCCCACCACCGGGACTAATGGCGAGCAGTACTTC. This gives the protein CASRPTTGTNGEQYF.

This clone occurred a few times. This chain connects TRBV4-1 to TRBJ2-1, with 7 bases matching TRBD2. With V trimmed by 1 base and J by 2 bases, 14 bases remained unmatched. The CDR3 consists of 19 residues. The germline gives CDR1 MGHRA, CDR2 YSYEKL. CDR3: CASSQVSLTGRLTYNEQFF. The CDR3 nucleotides are TGCGCCAGCAGCCAAGTGTCTCTAACCGGGAGGTTGACCTACAATGAGCAGTTCTTC.

CDR3 protein: CASSQDWAGGDNEQFF. The CDR3 DNA reads TGTGCCAGCAGCCAAGATTGGGCGGGGGGGGACAATGAGCAGTTCTTC. The chain is built from TRBV3-1 (or the pseudogene TRBV3-2) and TRBJ2-1; 9 bases fit TRBD2. The germline gives CDR1 LGHDT, CDR2 YNNKEL (reference sequence). The CDR3 runs to 16 residues. Losses at the gene ends were 0 bases for V and 5 bases for J; bases not matched to a gene: 5.

The chain combines TRBV6-5 with TRBJ1-1; TRBD1 is a possible D gene (6 bases). Trimming took 4 bases from V and 1 from J, leaving 7 bases between them. The CDR3 is 13 amino acids. CDR1 is MNHEY, CDR2 SVGAGI, per germline. CDR3 protein: CASSWGRNTEAFF. The CDR3 nucleotides are TGTGCCAGCAGTTGGGGGCGGAACACTGAAGCTTTCTTT.

The V call is TRBV29-1, the J call TRBJ2-3, with TRBD1 identical over 8 bases. The ends lost 2 bases at V and 5 bases at J; junction bases unmatched: 12. Germline V lookup: CDR1 SQVTM, CDR2 ANQGSEA. The CDR3 runs 16 residues. As DNA, the CDR3 is TGCAGCGTTGAAATTGGACAGGGATTAGGTGTAGATACGCAGTATTTT. Its protein is CSVEIGQGLGVDTQYF.

This sequence joins TRBV3-1 (or the pseudogene TRBV3-2) and TRBJ1-2; D not resolved. Per the germline V gene, CDR1 is LGHDT and CDR2 is YNNKEL (reference sequence). Trimming left V 6 bases short and J 13 bases short, with 15 bases between. The CDR3 is 11 amino acids. CDR3 bases: TGTGCCAGCAGGACTGCCGGGAGCGTCACCTTC. Translating it yields CASRTAGSVTF.

J is TRBJ1-2 and V is TRBV5-1; 8 bases fit TRBD1. J lost 4 bases, V lost 5 bases, and 7 bases had no gene match. CDR1 and CDR2 from the germline V gene are SGHRS and YFSETQ. The CDR3 loop spans 14 amino acids. The DNA of the CDR3 is TGCGCCAGCAGTGGAAACCAGGGGGCCTATGGCTACACCTTC. Translating it yields CASSGNQGAYGYTF.

The chain is built from TRBV11-2 and TRBJ2-7; tentatively, D is TRBD1 (5 bases). Germline-derived CDR1 and CDR2 are SGHAT and FQNNGV. V dropped 5 bases and J dropped 2 bases, with 19 bases sitting between them. The CDR3 is 16 residues long. The CDR3 loop is CASSPVRGPATYEQYF. The CDR3 region has the DNA TGTGCCAGCAGCCCCGTAAGGGGCCCAGCCACCTACGAGCAGTACTTC.

The chain is built from TRBV14 and TRBJ1-2; D remains unclear. Germline CDR1 reads SGHDN; CDR2 reads FVKESK. The CDR3 extends over 13 amino acids. Deletions cut 3 bases from V and 2 bases from J, with 7 bases between. DNA for the CDR3: TGTGCCAGCAGCCAGGCACAAAACTATGGCTACACCTTC. It specifies CASSQAQNYGYTF.

The J gene is TRBJ2-7, the V gene TRBV10-3; 7 nucleotides line up with TRBD2. The V segment lost 5 bases and the J segment 0 bases; nucleotides outside the gene matches: 7. The CDR3 has 15 amino acids. In germline, CDR1 is ENHRY, CDR2 SYGVKD. CDR3: CAISHKGGASYEQYF. The CDR3 nucleotides read TGTGCCATCAGTCACAAGGGAGGGGCCTCCTACGAGCAGTACTTC.

V and J are TRBV5-1 and TRBJ1-6; D is undetermined. Germline CDR1 reads SGHRS; CDR2 reads YFSETQ. The CDR3 sequence is 15 residues long. Between the trimmed V and J ends, which lost 2 bases and 6 bases, there was a span of 12 bases. This CDR3 reads CASSLGRESNSPLHF. The CDR3 nucleotides are TGCGCCAGCAGCTTAGGGCGGGAATCTAATTCACCCCTCCACTTT. Combining the CDR3 with reference TRBV5-1 and TRBJ1-6 gives the whole variable domain KAGVTQTPRYLIKTRGQQVTLSCSPISGHRSVSWYQQTPGQGLQFLFEYFSETQRNKGNFPGRFSGRQFSNSRSEMNVSTLELGDSALYLCASSLGRESNSPLHFGNGTRLTVT.

V usage is TRBV6-5 and J usage is TRBJ1-5; D is possibly TRBD1 (6 bases). V was shortened by 5 bases and J by 6 bases, with 8 bases between the two germline ends. CDR1 MNHEY and CDR2 SVGAGI come from the germline V gene. The CDR3 has 12 amino acids. The CDR3 loop is CASSQGPQPQHF. CDR3 coding DNA: TGTGCCAGCAGTCAGGGGCCTCAGCCCCAGCATTTT.